A single sample gave rise to the 6 T cell receptor beta chains below, sequenced in a study of T cell changes during pregnancy in multiple sclerosis. Clones were read by immunoSEQ multiplex PCR, and TCRdb kept only the in-frame ones, dropping some. The table shows about 130,000 clones, with 95% to 98% occurring only once. Material: peripheral blood, obtained after pregnancy. These receptors were collected from a female donor with multiple sclerosis, enrolled in a pregnancy study.

This chain joins TRBV30 and TRBJ2-7; no firm D call. V lost 0 bases and J 6 bases, leaving 12 bases between the germline ends. CDR1 and CDR2 (germline): GTSNPN, SVGIG (reference sequence). The CDR3 length is 13 residues. CDR3 protein: CAWSVNYQLEQYF. CDR3 in DNA: TGTGCCTGGAGTGTTAACTATCAACTCGAGCAGTACTTC. The full variable domain, with the rest looked up from reference TRBV30 and TRBJ2-7, is SQTIHQWPATLVQPVGSPLSLECTVEGTSNPNLYWYRQAAGRGLQLLFYSVGIGQISSEVPQNLSASRPQDRQFILSSKKLLLSDSGFYLCAWSVNYQLEQYFGPGTRLTVT.

The chain uses TRBV15 and TRBJ1-1, with D possibly matching TRBD1 (6 bases). Trimming removed 5 bases from V and 5 bases from J, with 15 bases in between. The germline CDR1 and CDR2 sequences are LNHNV and YYDKDF (reference sequence). The CDR3 runs 14 residues. For the CDR3, the DNA is TGTGCCACCAGCTTCAGGGACAAAGGGACTGAAGCTTTCTTT. Amino acid sequence: CATSFRDKGTEAFF.

The chain is built from TRBV10-3 and TRBJ2-1, with TRBD2 identical over 11 bases. With 7 bases clipped from V and 4 bases from J, the junction kept 6 bases outside the gene matches. From germline, CDR1 is ENHRY and CDR2 SYGVKD. The length of the CDR3 is 15 residues. CDR3 sequence: CAIKGGLAEYNEQFF. The CDR3 DNA reads as TGTGCCATCAAGGGGGGACTAGCGGAGTACAATGAGCAGTTCTTC.

This chain links TRBV28 with TRBJ2-5, with 9 positions matching TRBD2. Germline lookup yields CDR1 MDHEN and CDR2 SYDVKM. V shed 2 bases, J shed 14 bases, and the junction held 9 bases outside the gene matches. The CDR3 is 13 amino acids. CDR3 amino acids: CASSLSLAGYSYF. In DNA, the CDR3 is TGTGCCAGCAGTTTAAGCCTAGCGGGGTACTCTTACTTC.

The chain recombines TRBV7-2 with TRBJ2-7; 7 bases match TRBD1. The V and J ends lost 6 bases and 7 bases, in that order; junction bases with no gene match: 15. The CDR3 totals 15 residues. Per the germline V gene, CDR1 is SGHTA and CDR2 is FQGNSA. In DNA form, the CDR3 reads TGTGCCAGCAGTCCCGCCGTCCTAGGGGGCCGTGAGCAGTACTTC. Its translation: CASSPAVLGGREQYF.

The chain links TRBV30 to TRBJ1-2; perhaps TRBD1 as D (6 bases). The CDR3 runs 14 residues. Trimming cost V 4 bases and J 8 bases, with 20 bases left between them. Germline CDR1 reads GTSNPN; CDR2 reads SVGIG (reference sequence). The CDR3 region is CAWISGRGARGYTF. CDR3 DNA sequence: TGTGCCTGGATTTCCGGGCGGGGGGCGCGGGGCTACACCTTC. The full variable domain, with the rest looked up from reference TRBV30 and TRBJ1-2, is SQTIHQWPATLVQPVGSPLSLECTVEGTSNPNLYWYRQAAGRGLQLLFYSVGIGQISSEVPQNLSASRPQDRQFILSSKKLLLSDSGFYLCAWISGRGARGYTFGSGTRLTVV.